This TCR beta chain was identified in a study of T cell repertoires in cytomegalovirus infection. For the study at large: CMV infection together with matching HLA type was indicated by public TCR beta signatures. Study observations and caveats: Cumulative frequency of public TCR beta families picked out carriers of CMV plus the relevant HLA. The ex vivo response was dominated by HLA-C-restricted CMV-specific TCR beta clonotypes.

V gave up 4 bases and J gave up 8 bases, with 14 bases separating them. This CDR3 comprises 13 residues. Germline V lookup: CDR1 SGHTA, CDR2 FQGNSA. A single record per CDR3 protein comes from TCRdb applying MiXCR to the reads. The sample consists of approximately 150,000 distinct CDR3 sequences, about 6.5% of them appearing once. This clonotype was counted at least ten times. Its antigen is still unknown. The sequenced material came from PBMCs. The clonotype was recovered from a human donor in good health (CMV status not recorded). Some clones in this sample may be carry-over from other donors' samples. This chain connects TRBV7-2 to TRBJ1-2, with D unclear. CDR3 nucleotide sequence: TGTGCCAGCAGCTCGACACCCGGTGGAGGCTACACCTTC. Translated: CASSSTPGGGYTF. Complete variable domain (other parts from reference TRBV7-2 and TRBJ1-2): GAGVSQSPSNKVTEKGKDVELRCDPISGHTALYWYRQSLGQGLEFLIYFQGNSAPDKSGLPSDRFSAERTGGSVSTLTIQRTQQEDSAVYLCASSSTPGGGYTFGSGTRLTVV.